This T cell receptor (beta chain) was documented in a study of shared T cell receptors in the human thymus. Here immunoSEQ multiplex PCR was the method, and the copy in TCRdb shows in-frame clones only, minus some. The repertoire holds approximately 490,000 clones, with 75% to 80% as singletons. V gave up 5 bases and J gave up 8 bases, with 17 bases separating them. Germline V gene lookup returns CDR1 SGHRS and CDR2 YFSETQ. The CDR3 is made up of 14 amino acids. The data also belong to a second study, concerning human thymus T cells. From that report: In corrective heart surgery, resections were taken, and these provided the thymus tissue. Repertoires from thymus and blood appeared to show biased V and J gene usage. Unrelated individuals had highly overlapping thymic repertoires, as reported in related research.

The J gene is TRBJ2-1, the V gene TRBV5-1; D possibly corresponds to TRBD2 (5 bases). The origin of this receptor is a boy under three years old with a congenital heart defect. The specimen was thymocytes. CDR3 bases: TGCGCCAGCAGGGAGGACCCCAGTGGTCATGAGCAGTTCTTC. As protein: CASREDPSGHEQFF.